This TCR beta chain was sequenced in a study of blood T cells in healthy people across ages. Whole-study results and caveats: Diversity was higher, and naive CD4+ cells more numerous, in long-lived donors than in aged donors.

A second roughly 6 to 12 cycle PCR used barcoded and J-beta primers. From each sample, at least 2.5 million paired-end reads containing CDR3 were obtained. TCRdb itself ran the 5' RACE reads through MiXCR, one entry per CDR3 protein. The table lists fewer than 750,000 distinct CDR3 sequences, more than 45% of them singletons. Each sample yielded at least 5.5 micrograms of PBMC total RNA. The CDR3 consists of 13 residues. V gave up 4 bases and J gave up 8 bases, with 14 bases separating them. Per germline, CDR1 LGHDT and CDR2 YNNKEL (reference sequence). This clonotype was counted ten times or more. Its antigen remains unidentified.

Sequencing used blood. This clonotype was obtained from a woman aged 80 or older in good health. The chain couples TRBV3-1 to TRBJ1-2; no reliable D call. CDR3 bases: TGTGCCAGCAGCCCCGGTTATCTCCGGGGCTACACCTTC. The encoded protein is CASSPGYLRGYTF.